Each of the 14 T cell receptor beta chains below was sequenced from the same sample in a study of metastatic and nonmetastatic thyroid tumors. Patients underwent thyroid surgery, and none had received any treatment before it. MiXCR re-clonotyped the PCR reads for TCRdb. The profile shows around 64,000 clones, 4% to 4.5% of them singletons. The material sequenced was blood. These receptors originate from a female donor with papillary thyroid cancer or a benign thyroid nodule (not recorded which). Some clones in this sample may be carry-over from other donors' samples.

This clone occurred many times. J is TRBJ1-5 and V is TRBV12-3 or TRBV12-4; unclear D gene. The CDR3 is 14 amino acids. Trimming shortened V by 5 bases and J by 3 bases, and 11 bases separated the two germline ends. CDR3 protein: CASSPGRNNQPQHF. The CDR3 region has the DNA TGTGCCAGCAGTCCCGGGCGTAACAATCAGCCCCAGCATTTT.

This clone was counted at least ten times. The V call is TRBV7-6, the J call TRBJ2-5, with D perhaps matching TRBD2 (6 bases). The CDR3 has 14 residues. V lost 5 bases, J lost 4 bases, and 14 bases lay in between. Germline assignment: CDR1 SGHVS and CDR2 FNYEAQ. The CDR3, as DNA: TGTGCCAGCAGCCCCACGCGGGGTTTAGAGACCCAGTACTTC. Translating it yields CASSPTRGLETQYF.

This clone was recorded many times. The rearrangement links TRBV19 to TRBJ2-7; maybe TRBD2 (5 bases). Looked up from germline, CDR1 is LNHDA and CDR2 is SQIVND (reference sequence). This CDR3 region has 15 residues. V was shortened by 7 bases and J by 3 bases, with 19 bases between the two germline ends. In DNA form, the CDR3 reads TGTGCCAGTACCCAAAGAAGAGGGAGCCTCTACGAGCAGTACTTC. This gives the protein CASTQRRGSLYEQYF.

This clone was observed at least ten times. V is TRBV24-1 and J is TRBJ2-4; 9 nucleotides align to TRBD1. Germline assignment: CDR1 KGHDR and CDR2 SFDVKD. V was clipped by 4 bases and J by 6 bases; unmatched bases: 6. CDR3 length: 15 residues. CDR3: CATSDPGQGGNIQYF. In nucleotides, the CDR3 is TGTGCCACCAGTGACCCGGGACAGGGTGGAAACATTCAGTACTTC.

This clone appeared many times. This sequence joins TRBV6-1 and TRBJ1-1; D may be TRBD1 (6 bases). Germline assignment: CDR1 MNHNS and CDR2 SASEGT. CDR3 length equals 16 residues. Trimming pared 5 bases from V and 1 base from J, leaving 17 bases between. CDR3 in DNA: TGTGCCAGCAGTACACTCCAGGGGACGGGGAACACTGAAGCTTTCTTT. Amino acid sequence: CASSTLQGTGNTEAFF.

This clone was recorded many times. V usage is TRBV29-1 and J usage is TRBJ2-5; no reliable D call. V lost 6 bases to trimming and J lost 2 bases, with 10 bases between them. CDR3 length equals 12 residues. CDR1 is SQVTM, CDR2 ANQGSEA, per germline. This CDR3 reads CSVYSGQETQYF. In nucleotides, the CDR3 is TGCAGCGTATACAGTGGGCAAGAGACCCAGTACTTC.

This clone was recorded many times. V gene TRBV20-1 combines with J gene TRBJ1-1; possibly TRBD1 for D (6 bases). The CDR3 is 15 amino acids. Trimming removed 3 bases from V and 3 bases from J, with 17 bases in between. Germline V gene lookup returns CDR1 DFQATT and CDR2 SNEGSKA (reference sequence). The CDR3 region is CSASPPGQQYTEAFF. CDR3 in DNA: TGCAGTGCTAGTCCCCCCGGACAGCAGTACACTGAAGCTTTCTTT.

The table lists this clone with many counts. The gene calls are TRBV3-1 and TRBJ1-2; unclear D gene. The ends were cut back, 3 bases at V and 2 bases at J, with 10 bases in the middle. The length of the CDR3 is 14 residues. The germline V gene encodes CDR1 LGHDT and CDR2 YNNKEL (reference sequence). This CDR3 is CASSQQGWNYGYTF. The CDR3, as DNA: TGTGCCAGCAGCCAGCAAGGCTGGAACTATGGCTACACCTTC. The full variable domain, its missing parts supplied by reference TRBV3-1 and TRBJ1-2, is DTAVSQTPKYLVTQMGNDKSIKCEQNLGHDTMYWYKQDSKKFLKIMFSYNNKELIINETVPNRFSPKSPDKAHLNLHINSLELGDSAVYFCASSQQGWNYGYTFGSGTRLTVV.

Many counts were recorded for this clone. CDR3 loop: CASSYDPGRTGGNNSPLHF. In DNA form, the CDR3 reads TGTGCCAGCAGTTACGATCCCGGACGGACAGGGGGCAATAATTCACCCCTCCACTTT. The chain has TRBV6-5 and TRBJ1-6, with 11 bases aligning to TRBD1. CDR1 and CDR2 (germline): MNHEY, SVGAGI. CDR3 length equals 19 residues. The trim removed 2 bases at V and 5 bases at J, leaving 11 bases unmatched.

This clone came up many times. DNA for the CDR3: TGTGCCAGTAGTCCCAGAGGGTGGGATCCCTCTGGGGCCAACGTCCTGACTTTC. Protein sequence: CASSPRGWDPSGANVLTF. This chain links TRBV19 with TRBJ2-6, with a weak D call TRBD2 (5 bases). Germline CDR1 is LNHDA and CDR2 is SQIVND (reference sequence). The CDR3 totals 18 residues. V lost 5 bases to trimming and J lost 0 bases, with 17 bases between them. The whole variable domain, filled in from reference TRBV19 and TRBJ2-6, reads DGGITQSPKYLFRKEGQNVTLSCEQNLNHDAMYWYRQDPGQGLRLIYYSQIVNDFQKGDIAEGYSVSREKKESFPLTVTSAQKNPTAFYLCASSPRGWDPSGANVLTFGAGSRLTVL.

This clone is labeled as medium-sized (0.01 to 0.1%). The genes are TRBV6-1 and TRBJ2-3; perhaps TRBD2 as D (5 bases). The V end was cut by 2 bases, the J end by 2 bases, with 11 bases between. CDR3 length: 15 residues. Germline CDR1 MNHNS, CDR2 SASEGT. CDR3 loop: CASSETRDHTDTQYF. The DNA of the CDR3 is TGTGCCAGCAGTGAAACCCGGGATCACACAGATACGCAGTATTTT.

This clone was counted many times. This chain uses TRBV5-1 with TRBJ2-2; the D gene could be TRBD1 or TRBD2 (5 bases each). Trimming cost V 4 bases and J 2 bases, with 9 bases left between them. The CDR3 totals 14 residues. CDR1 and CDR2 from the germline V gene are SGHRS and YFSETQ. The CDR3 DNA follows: TGCGCCAGCAGCCTGGGGGACAACACCGGGGAGCTGTTTTTT. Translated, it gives CASSLGDNTGELFF.

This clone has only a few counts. CDR3: CSAGEGNTEAFF. In nucleotides, the CDR3 is TGCAGCGCCGGGGAGGGGAACACTGAAGCTTTCTTT. This chain connects TRBV29-1 to TRBJ1-1; D unclear. The CDR3 spans 12 residues. V dropped 7 bases and J dropped 1 base, with 10 bases sitting between them. Germline values: CDR1 SQVTM, CDR2 ANQGSEA.

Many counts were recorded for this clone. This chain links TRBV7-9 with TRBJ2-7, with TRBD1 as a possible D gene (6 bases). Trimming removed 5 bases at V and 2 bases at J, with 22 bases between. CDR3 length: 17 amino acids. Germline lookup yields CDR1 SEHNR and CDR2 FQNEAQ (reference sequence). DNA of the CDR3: TGTGCCAGCAGCCCAACCCCTAGACAGGCGAGCCCCTACGAGCAGTACTTC. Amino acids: CASSPTPRQASPYEQYF.